The clone carrying this TCR beta chain was counted a few times. This sample stems from a study of blood T cell repertoires in COVID-19. Across the whole study: T cells, B-cell-depleted T cells, or PBMCs supplied cDNA or gDNA.

The study recruited people aged roughly 18 to 95 years across roughly 25 US areas. Authors' processing steps: Nucleated cell counts were estimated from reference gene primer amplification. The data were produced by immunoSEQ multiplex PCR, yet TCRdb's version contains in-frame clones alone and is incomplete. The D gene and trimming were derived from the DNA, and the V and J assignments and clone size from that table. In the table there are some 140,000 clones, around 84% of which are singletons. Sequenced input: PBMCs or T cells enriched from blood (not recorded which). The clonotype comes from a man aged 40-55 years with acute COVID-19.

The CDR3 is CASSLGAAQYF. The CDR3 bases are TGTGCCAGCAGTTTGGGGGCTGCGCAGTATTTT. The chain has TRBV12-3 or TRBV12-4 and TRBJ2-3, with D perhaps TRBD1 (6 bases). This CDR3 spans 11 amino acids. V was shortened by 3 bases and J by 10 bases, with 8 bases between the two germline ends.